The T cell receptor (beta chain) described here comes from a study of T-cell reconstitution after alpha-beta-depleted transplantation in children. Many counts were recorded for this clonotype. The CDR3 has 14 residues. V lost 8 bases, J lost 2 bases, and 13 bases lay in between. Germline V gives CDR1 SNHLY, CDR2 FYNNEI. Preparing the TCRbeta library involved the use of unique molecular identifiers. TCRdb reanalysed the PCR reads using MiXCR and keeps one entry per CDR3 protein. The sample has 200,000 to 300,000 distinct CDR3 sequences; around 12% are singletons. The sequence was collected from a human donor who donated a stem cell graft to a child with acute lymphoblastic leukemia. The specimen was PBMCs from the stem cell graft donor, collected from the stem cell graft. The rearrangement uses TRBV2 and TRBJ1-5, with D unresolved. CDR3 in amino acids: CASQEITGNQPQHF. The CDR3 DNA reads TGTGCCAGCCAGGAAATCACAGGCAATCAGCCCCAGCATTTT.